This T cell receptor (beta chain) was sequenced during a study of shared clonotypes between healthy human individuals. Trimming took off 6 bases at V and 0 bases at J, with 11 bases between the two ends. Germline CDR1 and CDR2: MNHNS and SASEGT. The CDR3 loop spans 14 amino acids. The table came from immunoSEQ multiplex PCR; TCRdb's copy has only in-frame clones and leaves some out. The data show over 2 million clones, with 90% to 95% seen just once and more than 0.1% held by the top ten. The source is a man between 18 and 29 years old in good health. The sequencing input was naive CD4+ T cells sorted from blood. As for subset: CD45RA+ positively selected. V and J are TRBV6-1 and TRBJ1-1, with a possible D match to TRBD1 (5 bases). For the CDR3, the DNA is TGTGCCAGCAGACCTGACAGAATGAACACTGAAGCTTTCTTT. Translated, it gives CASRPDRMNTEAFF.